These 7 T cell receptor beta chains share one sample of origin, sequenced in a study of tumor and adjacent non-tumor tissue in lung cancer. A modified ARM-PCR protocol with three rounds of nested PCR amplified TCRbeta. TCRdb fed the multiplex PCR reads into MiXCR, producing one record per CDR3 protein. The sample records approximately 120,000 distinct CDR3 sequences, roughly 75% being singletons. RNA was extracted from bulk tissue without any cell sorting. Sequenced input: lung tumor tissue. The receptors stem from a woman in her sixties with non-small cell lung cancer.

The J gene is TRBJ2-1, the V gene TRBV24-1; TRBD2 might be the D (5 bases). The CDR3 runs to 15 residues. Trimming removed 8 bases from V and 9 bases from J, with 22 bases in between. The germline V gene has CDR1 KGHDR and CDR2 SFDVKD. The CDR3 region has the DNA TGTGCCACCACGTCCATCGGGAACACACTGGGTGAGCAGTTCTTC. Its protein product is CATTSIGNTLGEQFF.

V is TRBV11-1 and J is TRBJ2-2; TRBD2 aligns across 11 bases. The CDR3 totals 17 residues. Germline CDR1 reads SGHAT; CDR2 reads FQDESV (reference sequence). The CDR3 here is CTCSPPLAGESTGELFF. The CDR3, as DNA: TGTACCTGCAGCCCGCCACTAGCGGGAGAATCCACGGGGGAGCTGTTTTTT. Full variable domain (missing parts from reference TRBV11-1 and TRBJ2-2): EAEVAQSPRYKITEKSQAVAFWCDPISGHATLYWYRQILGQGPELLVQFQDESVVDDSQLPKDRFSAERLKGVDSTLKIQPAELGDSAMYLCTCSPPLAGESTGELFFGEGSRLTVL.

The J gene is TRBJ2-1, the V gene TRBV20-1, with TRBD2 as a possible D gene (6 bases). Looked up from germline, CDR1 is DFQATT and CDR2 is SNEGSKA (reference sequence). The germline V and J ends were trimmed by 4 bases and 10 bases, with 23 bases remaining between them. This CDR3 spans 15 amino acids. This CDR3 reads CSATRKVIGTQEQFF. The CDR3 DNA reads TGCAGTGCTACCAGAAAAGTAATAGGGACTCAGGAGCAGTTCTTC.

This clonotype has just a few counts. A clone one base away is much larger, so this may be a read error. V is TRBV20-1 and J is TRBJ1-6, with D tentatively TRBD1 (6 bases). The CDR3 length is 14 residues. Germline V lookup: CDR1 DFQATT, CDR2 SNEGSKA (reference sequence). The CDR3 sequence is CNASSRGEESPLHF. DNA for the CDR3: TGCAATGCTAGCTCCAGGGGTGAGGAGTCACCCCTCCACTTT.

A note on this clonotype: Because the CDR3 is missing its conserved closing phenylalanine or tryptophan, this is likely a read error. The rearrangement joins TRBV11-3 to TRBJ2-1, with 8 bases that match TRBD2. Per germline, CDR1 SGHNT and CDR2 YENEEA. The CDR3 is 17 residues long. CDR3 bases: TGTGCCAGCAGCATAGAGTTGACAAGCGGGAGCCACAATGAGCAGTTCATT. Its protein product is CASSIELTSGSHNEQFI.

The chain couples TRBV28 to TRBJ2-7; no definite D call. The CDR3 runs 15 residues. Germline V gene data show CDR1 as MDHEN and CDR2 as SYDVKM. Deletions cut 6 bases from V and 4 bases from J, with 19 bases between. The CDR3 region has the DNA TGTGCCAGCAGATCCGACGGCGCGAGCTATTACGAGCAGTACTTC. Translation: CASRSDGASYYEQYF.

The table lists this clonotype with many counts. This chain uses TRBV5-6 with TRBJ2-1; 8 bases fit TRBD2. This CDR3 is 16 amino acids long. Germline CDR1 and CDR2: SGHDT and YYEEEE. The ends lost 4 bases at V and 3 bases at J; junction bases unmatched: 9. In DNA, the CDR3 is TGTGCCAGCAGCGAGGAGCGGGGGACTAACTACAATGAGCAGTTCTTC. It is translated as CASSEERGTNYNEQFF.